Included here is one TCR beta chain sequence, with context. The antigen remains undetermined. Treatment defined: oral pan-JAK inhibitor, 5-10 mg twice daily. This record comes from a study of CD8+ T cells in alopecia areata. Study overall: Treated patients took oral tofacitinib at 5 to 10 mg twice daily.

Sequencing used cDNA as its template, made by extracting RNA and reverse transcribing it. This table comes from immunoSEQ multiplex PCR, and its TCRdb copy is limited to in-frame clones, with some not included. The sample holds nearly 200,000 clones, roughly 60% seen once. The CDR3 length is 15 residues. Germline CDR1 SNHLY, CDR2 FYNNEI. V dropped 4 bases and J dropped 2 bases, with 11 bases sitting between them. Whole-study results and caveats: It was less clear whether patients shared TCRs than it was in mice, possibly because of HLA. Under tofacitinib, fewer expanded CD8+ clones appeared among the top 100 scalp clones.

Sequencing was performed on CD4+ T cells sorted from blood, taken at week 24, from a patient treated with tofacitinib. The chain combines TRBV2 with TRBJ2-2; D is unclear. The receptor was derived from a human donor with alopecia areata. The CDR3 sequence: CASSVATANTGELFF. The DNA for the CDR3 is TGTGCCAGCAGTGTCGCGACCGCTAACACCGGGGAGCTGTTTTTT.